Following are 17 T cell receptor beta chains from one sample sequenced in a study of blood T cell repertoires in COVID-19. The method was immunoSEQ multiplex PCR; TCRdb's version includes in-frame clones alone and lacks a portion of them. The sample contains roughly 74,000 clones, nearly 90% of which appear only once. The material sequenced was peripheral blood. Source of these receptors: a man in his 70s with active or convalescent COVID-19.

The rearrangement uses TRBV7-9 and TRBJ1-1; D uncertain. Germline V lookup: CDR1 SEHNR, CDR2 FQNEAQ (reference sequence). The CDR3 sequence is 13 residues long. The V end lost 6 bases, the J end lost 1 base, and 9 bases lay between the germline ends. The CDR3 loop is CASSPPGNTEAFF. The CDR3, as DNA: TGTGCCAGCAGTCCACCGGGGAACACTGAAGCTTTCTTT.

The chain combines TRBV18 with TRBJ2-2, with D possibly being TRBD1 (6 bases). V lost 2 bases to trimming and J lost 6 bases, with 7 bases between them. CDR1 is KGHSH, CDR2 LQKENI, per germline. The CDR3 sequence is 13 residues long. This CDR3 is CASSPTGSGELFF. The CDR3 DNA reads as TGTGCCAGCTCACCAACAGGGTCCGGGGAGCTGTTTTTT.

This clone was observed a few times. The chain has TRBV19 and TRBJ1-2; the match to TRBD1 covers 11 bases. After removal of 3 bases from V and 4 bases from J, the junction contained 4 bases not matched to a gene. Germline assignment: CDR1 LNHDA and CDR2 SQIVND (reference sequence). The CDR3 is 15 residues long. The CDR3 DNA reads TGTGCCAGTAGTATCGGACAGGGGGCCGGCTATGGCTACACCTTC. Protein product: CASSIGQGAGYGYTF.

The CDR3 bases are TGCGCCAGCAGCCAAGCGGGACTTCACCGCTACGAGCAGTACTTC. It translates to CASSQAGLHRYEQYF. The chain couples TRBV4-1 to TRBJ2-7; TRBD2 is a possible D gene (6 bases). Germline V lookup: CDR1 MGHRA, CDR2 YSYEKL. The CDR3 contains 15 residues. Trimming pared 1 base from V and 3 bases from J, leaving 13 bases between.

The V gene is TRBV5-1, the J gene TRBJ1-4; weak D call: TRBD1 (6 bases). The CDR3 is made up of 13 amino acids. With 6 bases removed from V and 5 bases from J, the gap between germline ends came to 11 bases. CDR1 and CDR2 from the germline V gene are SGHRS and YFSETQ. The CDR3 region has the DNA TGCGCCAGCAAAAGGGACATCAATGAAAAACTGTTTTTT. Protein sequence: CASKRDINEKLFF.

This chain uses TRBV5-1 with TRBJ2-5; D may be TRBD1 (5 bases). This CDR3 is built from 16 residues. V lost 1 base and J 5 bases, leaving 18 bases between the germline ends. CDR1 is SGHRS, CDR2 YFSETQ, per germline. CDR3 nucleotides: TGCGCCAGCAGCTTGAGGGGCGACGCATTTTCGGAGACCCAGTACTTC. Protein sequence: CASSLRGDAFSETQYF.

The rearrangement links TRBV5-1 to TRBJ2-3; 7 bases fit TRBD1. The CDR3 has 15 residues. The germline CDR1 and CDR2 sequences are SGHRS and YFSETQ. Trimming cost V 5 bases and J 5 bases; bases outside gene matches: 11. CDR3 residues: CASSLTGQHLDTQYF. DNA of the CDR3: TGCGCCAGCAGTCTAACGGGACAGCACTTAGATACGCAGTATTTT.

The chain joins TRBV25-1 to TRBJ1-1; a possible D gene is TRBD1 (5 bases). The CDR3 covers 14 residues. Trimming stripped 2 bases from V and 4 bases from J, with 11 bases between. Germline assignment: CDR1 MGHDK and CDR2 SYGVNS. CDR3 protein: CASSEDMGGTEAFF. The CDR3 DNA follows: TGTGCCAGCAGTGAAGACATGGGGGGCACTGAAGCTTTCTTT.

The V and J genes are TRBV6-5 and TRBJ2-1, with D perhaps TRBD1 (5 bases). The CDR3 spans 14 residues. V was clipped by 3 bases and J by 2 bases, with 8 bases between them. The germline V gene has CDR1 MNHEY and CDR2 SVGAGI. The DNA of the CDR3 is TGTGCCAGCAGTTATAGCAGGGCCTACAATGAGCAGTTCTTC. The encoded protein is CASSYSRAYNEQFF.

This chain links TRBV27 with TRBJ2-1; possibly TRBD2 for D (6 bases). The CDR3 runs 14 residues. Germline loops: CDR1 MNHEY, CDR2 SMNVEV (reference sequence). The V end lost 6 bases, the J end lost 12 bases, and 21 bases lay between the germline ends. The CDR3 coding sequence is TGTGCCAGCAGCCCTGGGACTGGGGAGGTCGGGCAGTTCTTC. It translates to CASSPGTGEVGQFF.

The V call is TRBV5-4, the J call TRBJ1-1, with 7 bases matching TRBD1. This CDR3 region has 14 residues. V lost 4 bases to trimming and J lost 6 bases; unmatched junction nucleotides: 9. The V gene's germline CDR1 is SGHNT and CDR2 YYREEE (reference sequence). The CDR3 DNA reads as TGTGCCAGCAGCGAGAAGACAGGGAGGTCTGAAGCTTTCTTT. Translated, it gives CASSEKTGRSEAFF.

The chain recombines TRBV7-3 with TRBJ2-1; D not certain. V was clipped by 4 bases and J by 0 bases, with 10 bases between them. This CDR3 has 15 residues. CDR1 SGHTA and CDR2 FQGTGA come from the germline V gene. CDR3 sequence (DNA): TGTGCCAGCAGCTCCCGCCCGAGCTCCTACAATGAGCAGTTCTTC. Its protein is CASSSRPSSYNEQFF.

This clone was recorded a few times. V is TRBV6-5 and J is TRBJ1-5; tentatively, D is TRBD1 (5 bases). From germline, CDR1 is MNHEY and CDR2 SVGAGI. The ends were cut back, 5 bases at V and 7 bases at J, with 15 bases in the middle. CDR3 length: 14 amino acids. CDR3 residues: CASSPRAGFQPQHF. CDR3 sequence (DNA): TGTGCCAGCAGTCCCAGGGCGGGGTTCCAGCCCCAGCATTTT.

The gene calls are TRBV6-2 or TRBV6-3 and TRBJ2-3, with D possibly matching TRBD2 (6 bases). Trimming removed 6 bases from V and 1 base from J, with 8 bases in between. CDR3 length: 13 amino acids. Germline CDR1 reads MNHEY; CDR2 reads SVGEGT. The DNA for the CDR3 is TGTGCCAGCAGGCCTAGCGGCACAGATACGCAGTATTTT. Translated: CASRPSGTDTQYF.

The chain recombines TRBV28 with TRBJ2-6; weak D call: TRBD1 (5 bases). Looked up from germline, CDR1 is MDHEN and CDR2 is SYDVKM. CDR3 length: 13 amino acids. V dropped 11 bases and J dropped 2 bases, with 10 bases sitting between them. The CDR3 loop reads CASIGAGANVLTF. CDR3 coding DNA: TGTGCCTCGATAGGGGCTGGGGCCAACGTCCTGACTTTC.

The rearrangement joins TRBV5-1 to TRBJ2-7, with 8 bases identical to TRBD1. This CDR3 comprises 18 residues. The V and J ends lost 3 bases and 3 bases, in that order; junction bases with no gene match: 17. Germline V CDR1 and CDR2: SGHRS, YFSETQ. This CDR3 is CASSSGQEPERTYYEQYF. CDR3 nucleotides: TGCGCCAGCAGCTCGGGACAGGAGCCAGAGCGCACATACTACGAGCAGTACTTC.

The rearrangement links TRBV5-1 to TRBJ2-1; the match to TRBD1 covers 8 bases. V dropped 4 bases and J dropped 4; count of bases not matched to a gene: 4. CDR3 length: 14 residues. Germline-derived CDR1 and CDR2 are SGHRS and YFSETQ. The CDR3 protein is CASSAGQGYNEQFF. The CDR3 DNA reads TGCGCCAGCAGCGCCGGACAGGGATACAATGAGCAGTTCTTC.